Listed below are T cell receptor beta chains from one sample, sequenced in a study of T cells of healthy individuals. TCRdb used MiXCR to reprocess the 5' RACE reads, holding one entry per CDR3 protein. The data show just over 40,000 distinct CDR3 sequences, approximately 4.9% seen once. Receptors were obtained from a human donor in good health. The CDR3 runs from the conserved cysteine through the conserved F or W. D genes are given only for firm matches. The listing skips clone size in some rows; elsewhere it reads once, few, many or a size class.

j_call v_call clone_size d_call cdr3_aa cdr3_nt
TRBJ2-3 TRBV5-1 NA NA CASSLASMGPDTQYF TGCGCCAGCAGCTTGGCCAGTATGGGCCCAGATACGCAGTATTTT
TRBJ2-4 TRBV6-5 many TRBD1 CASSRGSSKNIQYF TGTGCCAGCAGCAGGGGGTCTTCCAAAAACATTCAGTACTTC
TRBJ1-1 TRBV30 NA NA CAWSDIGDTEAFF TGTGCCTGGAGTGATATAGGGGACACTGAAGCTTTCTTT
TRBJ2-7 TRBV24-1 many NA CATSDLQVGQGFTYEQYF TGTGCCACCAGTGATTTGCAAGTTGGGCAGGGGTTTACCTACGAGCAGTACTTC
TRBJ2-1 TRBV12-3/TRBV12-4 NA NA CASSLGDSRQFF TGTGCCAGCAGTTTAGGGGACTCCAGGCAGTTCTTC
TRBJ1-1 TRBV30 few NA CAWSDHPPGGLTEAFF TGTGCCTGGAGTGACCACCCCCCCGGGGGGCTTACTGAAGCTTTCTTT
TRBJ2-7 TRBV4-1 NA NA CASSQLPSLYEQYF TGCGCCAGCAGCCAACTCCCGTCATTATACGAGCAGTACTTC
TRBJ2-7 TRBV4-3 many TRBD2 CASSRTSGSSYEQYF TGCGCCAGCAGCCGGACTAGCGGGAGCTCCTACGAGCAGTACTTC
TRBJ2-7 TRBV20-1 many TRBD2 CSLYGLGNAYEQYF TGCAGTCTGTACGGACTAGGTAACGCCTACGAGCAGTACTTC
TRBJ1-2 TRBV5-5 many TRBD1 CASTQGGTTYGYTF TGTGCCAGCACCCAGGGGGGGACCACCTATGGCTACACCTTC
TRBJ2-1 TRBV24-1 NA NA CATSDPPYNEQFF TGTGCCACCAGTGACCCCCCGTACAATGAGCAGTTCTTC
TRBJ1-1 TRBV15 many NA CATSNRQTEAFF TGTGCCACCAGCAATAGACAGACCGAAGCTTTCTTT
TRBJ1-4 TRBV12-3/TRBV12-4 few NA CASSGGYEKLFF TGTGCCAGCAGCGGGGGATATGAAAAACTGTTTTTT
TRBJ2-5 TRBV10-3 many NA CAISTNRDQETQYF TGTGCCATCAGTACCAACAGGGACCAAGAGACCCAGTACTTC
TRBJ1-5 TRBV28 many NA CASTSGAGLRPQHF TGTGCCAGCACCTCAGGGGCAGGGCTAAGGCCCCAGCATTTT
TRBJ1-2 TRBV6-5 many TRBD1 CASSLTPEGGGHGYTF TGTGCCAGCAGCCTTACACCTGAGGGAGGGGGCCATGGCTACACCTTC
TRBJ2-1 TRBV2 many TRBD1 CASSRDRVGVENEQFF TGTGCCAGCAGCCGGGACAGGGTAGGAGTAGAGAATGAGCAGTTCTTC
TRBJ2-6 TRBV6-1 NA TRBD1 CASRPGQGAPGANVLTF TGTGCCAGCAGACCGGGACAGGGGGCGCCGGGGGCCAACGTCCTGACTTTC
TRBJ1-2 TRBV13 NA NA CASTQGPEGYTF TGTGCCAGCACCCAAGGGCCAGAAGGCTACACCTTC
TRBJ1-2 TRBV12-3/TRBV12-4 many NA CASSIDTLSGYTF TGTGCCAGCAGTATAGACACGCTCTCAGGCTACACCTTC
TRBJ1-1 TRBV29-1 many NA CSVQESMNTEAFF TGCAGCGTTCAGGAGTCAATGAACACTGAAGCTTTCTTT
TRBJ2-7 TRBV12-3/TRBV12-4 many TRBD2 CASTQGAGGSYEQYF TGTGCCAGCACCCAGGGTGCGGGAGGGTCATACGAGCAGTACTTC
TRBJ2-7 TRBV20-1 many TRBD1 CSAWTGPGQTYEQYF TGCAGTGCTTGGACCGGCCCGGGACAGACCTACGAGCAGTACTTC
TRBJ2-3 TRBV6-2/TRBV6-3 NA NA CASSYTTDTQYF TGTGCCAGCAGTTACACGACAGATACGCAGTATTTT
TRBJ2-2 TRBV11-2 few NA CASSPNRTGLAGELFF TGTGCCAGCAGCCCCAACCGAACAGGACTGGCCGGGGAGCTGTTTTTT
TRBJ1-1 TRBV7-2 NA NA CASSVRGLTEAFF TGTGCCAGCAGCGTAAGGGGGTTGACTGAAGCTTTCTTT
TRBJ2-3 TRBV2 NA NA CASSDPGGTDTQYF TGTGCCAGCAGTGACCCAGGGGGCACAGATACGCAGTATTTT
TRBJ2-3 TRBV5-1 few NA CASSFPETITQYF TGCGCCAGCAGCTTCCCAGAGACAATTACGCAGTATTTT
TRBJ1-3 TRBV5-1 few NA CASAERPADSGNTIYF TGCGCCAGCGCAGAAAGGCCAGCGGACTCTGGAAACACCATATATTTT
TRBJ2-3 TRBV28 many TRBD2 CASSAGGASGTTSTDTQYF TGTGCCAGCAGTGCCGGTGGGGCTAGCGGGACAACTAGCACAGATACGCAGTATTTT
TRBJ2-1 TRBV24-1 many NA CATVVGRYYNEQFF TGTGCCACCGTCGTAGGCCGCTACTACAATGAGCAGTTCTTC
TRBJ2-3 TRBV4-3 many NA CASSQDPWMKRELWDTQYF TGCGCCAGCAGCCAAGATCCCTGGATGAAACGGGAGCTCTGGGATACGCAGTATTTT
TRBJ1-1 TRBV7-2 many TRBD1 CASSFGTGVGTEAFF TGTGCCAGCAGTTTCGGGACAGGGGTTGGCACTGAAGCTTTCTTT
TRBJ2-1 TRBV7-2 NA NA CASSLANEQFF TGTGCCAGCAGCTTAGCAAATGAGCAGTTCTTC
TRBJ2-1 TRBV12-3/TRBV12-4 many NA CASTPVQGGGNEQFF TGTGCCAGCACCCCAGTACAGGGAGGCGGCAATGAGCAGTTCTTC
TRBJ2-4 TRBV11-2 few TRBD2 CASSSGGGNIQYF TGTGCCAGCAGCTCCGGGGGGGGAAACATTCAGTACTTC
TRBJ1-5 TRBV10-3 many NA CAISELQGNQPQHF TGTGCCATCAGTGAGTTACAGGGAAATCAGCCCCAGCATTTT
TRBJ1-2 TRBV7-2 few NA CASSSQGPYGYTF TGTGCCAGCAGCTCCCAGGGCCCCTATGGCTACACCTTC
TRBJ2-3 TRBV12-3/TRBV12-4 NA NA CASSLLGSGDTQYF TGTGCCAGCAGTTTATTAGGGAGTGGGGATACGCAGTATTTT
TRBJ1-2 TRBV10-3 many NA CAISESTGAYGYTF TGTGCCATCAGTGAGTCGACAGGCGCCTATGGCTACACCTTC
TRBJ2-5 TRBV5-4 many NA CASSLALTGAETQYF TGTGCCAGCAGCTTGGCTCTGACGGGGGCTGAGACCCAGTACTTC
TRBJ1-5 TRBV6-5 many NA CASSYTSSNQPQHF TGTGCCAGCAGTTACACATCTAGCAATCAGCCCCAGCATTTT